This T cell receptor beta chain was sequenced for a study of post-analysis software for immune sequencing data. V lost 0 bases, J lost 6 bases, and 16 bases lay in between. This CDR3 region has 16 residues. Overall study findings and caveats: A few TRBV segments appeared more often in patients than in controls, and TRBV5-6, TRBV5-1 and TRBV20-1 were among these.

Every TCR beta cDNA library bore unique molecular identifiers. TCRdb passed the PCR reads through MiXCR, listing each CDR3 protein once. This sample carries about 380,000 distinct CDR3 sequences, around 33% of them seen once, and the ten largest clones take roughly 12%. This clonotype was seen more than once but under ten times. Its antigen is unidentified. What was sequenced was blood. This receptor was taken from a girl aged 10 to 17 with multiple sclerosis. The chain combines TRBV12-3 or TRBV12-4 with TRBJ2-3, with a tentative D call TRBD1 (6 bases). Here the CDR3 DNA reads TGTGCCAGCAGTTTAGCGGCCCTCTTTCAGGGGGATACGCAGTATTTT. Its translation: CASSLAALFQGDTQYF.